Sequencing of this T cell receptor (beta chain) was carried out in a study of blood T cell repertoires in COVID-19. The germline CDR1 and CDR2 sequences are MGHRA and YSYEKL. The V end lost 4 bases, the J end lost 0 bases, and 12 bases lay between the germline ends. CDR3 length equals 16 residues. In the study's own analysis: Scientists estimated how many nucleated cells there were by amplifying reference gene primers. Using immunoSEQ multiplex PCR, the repertoire was profiled, and TCRdb retains in-frame clones only, with some absent. V and J calls plus clone size are reproduced from that table; the DNA served to infer D and trimming. The sample lists 60,000 to 85,000 clones, 80% to 90% occurring once.

The specimen was peripheral blood. The genes are TRBV4-1 and TRBJ1-4; D is unresolved. The TCR sequence derives from a woman aged 55 to 70 with acute or convalescent COVID-19. The chain's CDR3 is CASSPQKFATNEKLFF. CDR3 bases: TGCGCCAGCAGCCCCCAAAAATTTGCAACTAATGAAAAACTGTTTTTT.